This T cell receptor (beta chain) came from a study of T cell repertoires in cytomegalovirus infection (dated by TCRdb to between 2019 and 2020). Regarding the complete study: Donor HLA type was relevant to the analysis, because carriage of CMV infection together with the matching HLA type was indicated by public TCR beta signatures.

Points on this clonotype: The antigen it binds to is not known. No base qualities exist here, and no much larger clone lies one base off it.

Instrument on record: Illumina HiSeq 1500. TCRdb trimmed public reads at Q25 via fastp, called clones via MiXCR and kept in-frame beta chains. Rows matching on CDR3 protein sequence are summarized as one entry with the most common DNA and genes. The sample includes some 450,000 distinct CDR3 sequences, with roughly 31% observed a single time. The biggest ten clones account for roughly 13% of the sample. The research as a whole found: The ex vivo response was dominated by HLA-C-restricted CMV-specific TCR beta clonotypes, which also provided the single most frequent clonotype in two of eight donors. In both this cohort and an independent cohort of some 350 donors, the cumulative frequency of public TCR beta family members distinguished carriers of CMV infection plus the relevant HLA type.

The sequence came from a human donor in good health (CMV status not recorded). Some clones in this sample may be carry-over from other donors' samples. What was sequenced was PBMCs.

The DNA reads as follows: TGTGCCAGCAGCCAGGTGTCAGGGGGCACTGAAGCTTTCTTT. This yields the protein CASSQVSGGTEAFF. The chain joins TRBV6-5 to TRBJ1-1; 7 junctional bases match TRBD1. V trim: 6 bases; J trim: 4 bases; unmatched bases: 8. Measured from the cysteine to the phenylalanine, the CDR3 is 14 residues long. The DNA shown is the 42-base CDR3, in frame from base 1. CDR1 and CDR2 are drawn from the germline V gene: MNHEY, SVGAGI.